Below, 5 T cell receptor beta chains from the same sample are listed, as sequenced in a study of patients and donors after allogeneic stem cell transplantation. TCRdb independently ran MiXCR on the RT-PCR reads; one entry per CDR3 protein. Of roughly 960,000 distinct CDR3 sequences in the sample, about 20% were seen once. The material sequenced was blood, either unsorted or a sorted T cell fraction (not recorded which). These receptors were taken from a human donor who was either an allogeneic HSCT recipient or a stem cell or donor lymphocyte infusion donor (not recorded which). It is not recorded whose cells these are; they may come from a transplant donor.

The chain uses TRBV7-2 and TRBJ1-1; no definite D call. This CDR3 has 12 amino acids. Deletions cut 0 bases from V and 8 bases from J, with 7 bases between. CDR1 is SGHTA, CDR2 FQGNSA, per germline. The CDR3 loop reads CASSLASVEAFF. In DNA, the CDR3 is TGTGCCAGCAGCTTAGCCAGTGTCGAAGCTTTCTTT. Full variable domain (remainder filled in from reference TRBV7-2 and TRBJ1-1): GAGVSQSPSNKVTEKGKDVELRCDPISGHTALYWYRQSLGQGLEFLIYFQGNSAPDKSGLPSDRFSAERTGGSVSTLTIQRTQQEDSAVYLCASSLASVEAFFGQGTRLTVV.

The chain employs TRBV27 and TRBJ2-3; D perhaps matches TRBD1 (6 bases). The CDR3 loop spans 17 amino acids. CDR1 and CDR2 (germline): MNHEY, SMNVEV (reference sequence). V shed 2 bases and J shed 6 bases, with 21 bases lying between them. Written as DNA, the CDR3 is TGTGCCAGCAGTTTAACGATGCGAGGGGGAGAGGGTGATACGCAGTATTTT. It is translated as CASSLTMRGGEGDTQYF.

V and J are TRBV5-1 and TRBJ1-1, with 8 bases fitting TRBD1. The CDR3 consists of 17 residues. The V segment lost 0 bases and the J segment 10 bases; nucleotides outside the gene matches: 17. Germline CDR1 SGHRS, CDR2 YFSETQ. Here the CDR3 DNA reads TGCGCCAGCAGCTTGGCCGCTCTCCCGGCCAGGGGGCGCGGAGCTTTCTTT. It specifies CASSLAALPARGRGAFF.

This clonotype was observed at least ten times. The J gene is TRBJ1-2, the V gene TRBV12-3 or TRBV12-4; D call uncertain. V gave up 2 bases and J gave up 2 bases, with 6 bases separating them. CDR3 length equals 13 residues. CDR3 coding DNA: TGTGCCAGCAGTTTATTAACGAACTATGGCTACACCTTC. This sequence encodes CASSLLTNYGYTF.

The table lists this clonotype with a few counts. The V and J genes are TRBV9 and TRBJ2-1, with TRBD2 matching 8 bases. Trimming removed 3 bases from V and 8 bases from J; junction bases left unmatched: 10. The CDR3 consists of 15 residues. Germline CDR1 SGDLS, CDR2 YYNGEE. For the CDR3, the DNA is TGTGCCAGCAGCGCAAGACTAGCGTTATGGGATGAGCAGTTCTTC. It codes for CASSARLALWDEQFF.